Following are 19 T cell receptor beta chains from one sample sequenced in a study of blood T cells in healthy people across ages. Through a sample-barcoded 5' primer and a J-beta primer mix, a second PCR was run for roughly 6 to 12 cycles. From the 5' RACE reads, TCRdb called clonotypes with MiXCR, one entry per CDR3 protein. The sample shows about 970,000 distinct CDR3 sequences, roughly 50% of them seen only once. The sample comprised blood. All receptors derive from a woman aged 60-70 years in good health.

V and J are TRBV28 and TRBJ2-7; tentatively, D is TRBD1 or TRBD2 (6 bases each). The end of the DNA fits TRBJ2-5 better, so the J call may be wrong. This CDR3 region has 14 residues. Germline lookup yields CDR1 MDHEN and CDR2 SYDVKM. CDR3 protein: CASSRGGPGETQYF. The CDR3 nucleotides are TGTGCCAGCAGTCGTGGGGGGCCGGGGGAGACCCAGTACTTC.

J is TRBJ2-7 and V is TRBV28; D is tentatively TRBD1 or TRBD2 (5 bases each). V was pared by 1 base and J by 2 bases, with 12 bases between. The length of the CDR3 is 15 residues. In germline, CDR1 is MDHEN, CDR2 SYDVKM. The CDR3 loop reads CASSLFGGPTYEQYF. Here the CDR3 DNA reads TGTGCCAGCAGTTTATTTGGGGGTCCGACCTACGAGCAGTACTTC.

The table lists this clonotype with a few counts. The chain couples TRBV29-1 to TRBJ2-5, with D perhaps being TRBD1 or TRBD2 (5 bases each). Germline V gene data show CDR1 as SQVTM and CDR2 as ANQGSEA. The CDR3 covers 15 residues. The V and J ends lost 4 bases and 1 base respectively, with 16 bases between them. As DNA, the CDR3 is TGCAGCGTTGGCCGGGACCCCTGGGGCCAAGAGACCCAGTACTTC. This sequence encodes CSVGRDPWGQETQYF.

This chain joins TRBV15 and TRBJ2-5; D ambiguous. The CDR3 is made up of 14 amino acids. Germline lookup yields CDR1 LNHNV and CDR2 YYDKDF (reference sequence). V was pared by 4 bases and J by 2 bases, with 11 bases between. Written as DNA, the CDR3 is TGTGCCACCAGCACCCCGGCGGATCAAGAGACCCAGTACTTC. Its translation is CATSTPADQETQYF.

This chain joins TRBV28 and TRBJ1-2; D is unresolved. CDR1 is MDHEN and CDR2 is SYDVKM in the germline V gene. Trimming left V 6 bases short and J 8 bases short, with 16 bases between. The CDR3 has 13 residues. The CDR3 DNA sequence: TGTGCCAGCAGACCACAAACTTCTCGGGGCTACACCTTC. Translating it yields CASRPQTSRGYTF.

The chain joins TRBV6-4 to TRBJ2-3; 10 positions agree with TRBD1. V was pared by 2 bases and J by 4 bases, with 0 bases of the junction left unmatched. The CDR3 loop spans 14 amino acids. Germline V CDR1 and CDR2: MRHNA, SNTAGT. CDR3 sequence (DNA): TGTGCCAGCAGTGACGGACAGGGGGCAGATACGCAGTATTTT. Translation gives CASSDGQGADTQYF.

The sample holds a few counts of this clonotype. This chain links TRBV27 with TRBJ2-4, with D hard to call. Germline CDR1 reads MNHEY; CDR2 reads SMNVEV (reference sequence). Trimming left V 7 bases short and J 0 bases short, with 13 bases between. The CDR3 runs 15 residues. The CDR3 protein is CASKVTALAKNIQYF. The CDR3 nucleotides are TGTGCCAGCAAAGTGACCGCCCTAGCCAAAAACATTCAGTACTTC.

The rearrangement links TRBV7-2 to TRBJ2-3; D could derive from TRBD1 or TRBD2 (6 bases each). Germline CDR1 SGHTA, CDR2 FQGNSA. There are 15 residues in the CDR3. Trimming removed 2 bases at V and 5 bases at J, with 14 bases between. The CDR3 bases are TGTGCCAGCAGCTTAACCGGGAGAGGGGGAGATACGCAGTATTTT. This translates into CASSLTGRGGDTQYF.

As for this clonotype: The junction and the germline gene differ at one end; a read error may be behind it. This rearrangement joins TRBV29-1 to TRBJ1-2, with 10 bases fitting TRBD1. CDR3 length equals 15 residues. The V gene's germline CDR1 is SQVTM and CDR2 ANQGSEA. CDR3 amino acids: CSALTHGQGEYGYSF. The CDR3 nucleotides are TGCAGCGCACTGACCCACGGACAGGGGGAGTATGGCTACAGCTTC.

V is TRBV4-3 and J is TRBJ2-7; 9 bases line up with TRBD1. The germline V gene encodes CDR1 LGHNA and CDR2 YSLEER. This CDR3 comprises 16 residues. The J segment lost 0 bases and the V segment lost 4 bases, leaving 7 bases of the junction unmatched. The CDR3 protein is CASSRTGTGSSYEQYF. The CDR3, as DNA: TGCGCCAGCAGCCGAACCGGGACAGGGAGCTCCTACGAGCAGTACTTC.

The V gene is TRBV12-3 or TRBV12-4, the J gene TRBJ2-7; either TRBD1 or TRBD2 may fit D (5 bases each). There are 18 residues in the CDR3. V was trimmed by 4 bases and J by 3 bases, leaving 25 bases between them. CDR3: CASSSQGLLFNRGYEQYF. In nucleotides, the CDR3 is TGTGCCAGCAGTTCTCAGGGTTTGTTATTCAATCGGGGCTACGAGCAGTACTTC.

The CDR3 is CRAIAESGRARYEQYF. The CDR3 DNA is TGCCGCGCCATAGCGGAAAGTGGGAGGGCCCGCTACGAGCAGTACTTC. The chain uses TRBV29-1 and TRBJ2-7; TRBD2 agrees at 7 bases. This CDR3 has 16 amino acids. The germline gives CDR1 SQVTM, CDR2 ANQGSEA.

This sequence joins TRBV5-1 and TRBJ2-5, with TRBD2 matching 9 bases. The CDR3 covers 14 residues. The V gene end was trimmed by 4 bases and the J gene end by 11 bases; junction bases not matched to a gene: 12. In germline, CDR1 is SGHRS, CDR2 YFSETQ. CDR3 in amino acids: CASSLLLAGVEQYF. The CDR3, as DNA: TGCGCCAGCAGCCTCCTTTTAGCGGGAGTTGAGCAGTACTTC.

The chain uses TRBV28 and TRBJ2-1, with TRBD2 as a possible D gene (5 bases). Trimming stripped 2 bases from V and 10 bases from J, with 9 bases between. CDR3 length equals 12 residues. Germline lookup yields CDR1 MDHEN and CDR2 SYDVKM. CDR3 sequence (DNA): TGTGCCAGCAGTTTAGCGGTAGCGGAGCAGTTCTTC. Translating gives CASSLAVAEQFF.

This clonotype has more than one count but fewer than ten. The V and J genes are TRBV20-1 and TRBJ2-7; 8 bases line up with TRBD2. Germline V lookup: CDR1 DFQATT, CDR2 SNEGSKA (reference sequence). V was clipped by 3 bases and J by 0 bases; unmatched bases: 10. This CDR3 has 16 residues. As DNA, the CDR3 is TGCAGTGCTAGGACTAGCGACTCCCCCGACTCCTACGAGCAGTACTTC. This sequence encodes CSARTSDSPDSYEQYF.

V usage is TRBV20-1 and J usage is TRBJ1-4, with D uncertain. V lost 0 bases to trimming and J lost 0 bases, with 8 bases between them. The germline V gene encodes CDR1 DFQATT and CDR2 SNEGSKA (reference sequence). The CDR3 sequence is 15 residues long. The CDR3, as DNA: TGCAGTGCTAGAGATTCAGAGGCAACTAATGAAAAACTGTTTTTT. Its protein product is CSARDSEATNEKLFF.

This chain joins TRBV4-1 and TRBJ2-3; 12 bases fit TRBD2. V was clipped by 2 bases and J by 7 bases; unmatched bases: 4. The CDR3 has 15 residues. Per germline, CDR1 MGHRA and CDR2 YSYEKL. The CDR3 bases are TGCGCCAGCAGCCAACTAGCGGGAGGGCCATATACGCAGTATTTT. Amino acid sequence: CASSQLAGGPYTQYF.

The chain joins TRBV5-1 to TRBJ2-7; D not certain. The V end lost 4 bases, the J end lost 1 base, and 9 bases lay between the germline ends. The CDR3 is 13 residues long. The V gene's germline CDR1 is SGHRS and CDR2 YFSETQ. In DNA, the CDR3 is TGCGCCAGCAGCGCCCCTCAATCCTACGAGCAGTACTTC. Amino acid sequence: CASSAPQSYEQYF.

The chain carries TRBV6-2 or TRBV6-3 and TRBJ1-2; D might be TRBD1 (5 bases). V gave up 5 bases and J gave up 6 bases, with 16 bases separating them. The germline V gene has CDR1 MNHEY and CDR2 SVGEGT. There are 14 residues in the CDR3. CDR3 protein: CASSDLTARDGYTF. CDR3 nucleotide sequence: TGTGCCAGCAGTGACCTGACAGCTCGGGATGGCTACACCTTC.